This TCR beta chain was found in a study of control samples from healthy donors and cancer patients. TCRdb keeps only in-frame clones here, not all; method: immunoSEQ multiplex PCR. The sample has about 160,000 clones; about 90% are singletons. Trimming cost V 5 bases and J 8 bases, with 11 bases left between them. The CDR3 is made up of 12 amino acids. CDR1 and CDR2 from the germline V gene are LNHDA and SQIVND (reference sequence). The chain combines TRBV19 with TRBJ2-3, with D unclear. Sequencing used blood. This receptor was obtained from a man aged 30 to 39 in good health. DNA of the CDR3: TGTGCCAGTAGTTCCCCGGCCGCTACGCAGTATTTT. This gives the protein CASSSPAATQYF.